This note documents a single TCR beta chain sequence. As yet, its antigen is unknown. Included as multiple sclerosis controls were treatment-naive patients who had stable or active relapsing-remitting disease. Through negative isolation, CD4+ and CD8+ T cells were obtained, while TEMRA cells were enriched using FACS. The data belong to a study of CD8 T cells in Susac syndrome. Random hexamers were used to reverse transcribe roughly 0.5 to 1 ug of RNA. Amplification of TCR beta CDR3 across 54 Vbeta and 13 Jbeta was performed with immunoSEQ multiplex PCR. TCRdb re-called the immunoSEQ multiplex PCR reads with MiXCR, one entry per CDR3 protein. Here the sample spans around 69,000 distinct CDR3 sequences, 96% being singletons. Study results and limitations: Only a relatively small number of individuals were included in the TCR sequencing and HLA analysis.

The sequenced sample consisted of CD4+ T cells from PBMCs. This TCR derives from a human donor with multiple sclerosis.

Written as DNA, the CDR3 is TGCAGTGCTCTTGGCCCGGGAGGCACCGGGGAGCTGTTTTTT. This translates into CSALGPGGTGELFF. The chain couples TRBV20-1 to TRBJ2-2; 7 nucleotides align to TRBD2. J gave up 4 bases and V 5 bases, and 7 bases lay outside the gene matches. The CDR3 sequence is 14 residues long. The germline CDR1 and CDR2 sequences are DFQATT and SNEGSKA (reference sequence).